The 24 T cell receptor beta chains given below trace back to one sample, sequenced in a study of blood T cell repertoires in COVID-19. Measured with immunoSEQ multiplex PCR; TCRdb has only the in-frame clones, and not every one. Of 210,000 or so clones in the sample, 88% were seen once. Sequenced material: peripheral blood. These receptors were obtained from a man younger than 35 with active or convalescent COVID-19.

CDR3 in DNA: TGTGCCAGCAGTCCGGACAGGGGGCTAGGTCAGCCCCAGCATTTT. It specifies CASSPDRGLGQPQHF. This sequence joins TRBV7-2 and TRBJ1-5, with 11 bases that match TRBD1. The trim removed 6 bases at V and 6 bases at J, leaving 7 bases unmatched. Germline-derived CDR1 and CDR2 are SGHTA and FQGNSA. The CDR3 sequence is 15 residues long.

The chain couples TRBV9 to TRBJ2-2, with D possibly being TRBD1 (6 bases). The CDR3 length is 16 residues. Trimming removed 0 bases from V and 6 bases from J, with 15 bases in between. The V gene's germline CDR1 is SGDLS and CDR2 YYNGEE. The CDR3 DNA is TGTGCCAGCAGCGTAGCGTCAGGGGAATTGCCCGGGGAGCTGTTTTTT. As protein: CASSVASGELPGELFF.

The chain joins TRBV28 to TRBJ1-1, with D uncertain. The ends were cut back, 3 bases at V and 10 bases at J, with 12 bases in the middle. Germline V gives CDR1 MDHEN, CDR2 SYDVKM. This CDR3 region has 12 residues. The CDR3 sequence: CASSFQTVRAFF. CDR3 coding DNA: TGTGCCAGCAGTTTTCAAACGGTTCGAGCTTTCTTT.

The J gene is TRBJ2-3, the V gene TRBV27; D is perhaps TRBD2 (5 bases). CDR3 size: 15 residues. Germline assignment: CDR1 MNHEY and CDR2 SMNVEV (reference sequence). Trimming cost V 5 bases and J 3 bases, with 15 bases left between them. The CDR3 loop reads CASSVLVGRTDTQYF. The DNA for the CDR3 is TGTGCCAGCAGTGTACTAGTGGGTCGTACAGATACGCAGTATTTT.

CDR3 sequence (DNA): TGTGCCAGCAGTTACTCGGAGGGTTTAGCTAACTATGGCTACACCTTC. Translated, it gives CASSYSEGLANYGYTF. The chain recombines TRBV6-5 with TRBJ1-2; D unresolved. The CDR3 extends over 16 amino acids. The V end was cut by 0 bases, the J end by 0 bases, with 11 bases between. Germline lookup yields CDR1 MNHEY and CDR2 SVGAGI.

The chain recombines TRBV18 with TRBJ1-1, with 7 nucleotides matching TRBD1. This CDR3 is built from 16 residues. V was clipped by 2 bases and J by 1 base; unmatched bases: 7. Germline V CDR1 and CDR2: KGHSH, LQKENI. The CDR3: CASSPVIGGTNTEAFF. The CDR3 bases are TGTGCCAGCTCACCAGTTATAGGGGGCACGAACACTGAAGCTTTCTTT.

This chain links TRBV3-1 (or the pseudogene TRBV3-2) with TRBJ2-1; the D gene is possibly TRBD2 (6 bases). The CDR3 has 16 residues. Trimming pared 4 bases from V and 8 bases from J, leaving 21 bases between. CDR1 is LGHDT and CDR2 is YNNKEL in the germline V gene (reference sequence). CDR3 nucleotides: TGTGCCAGCAGCCGATCCGGGACTCTTGGCTTTGATGAGCAGTTCTTC. Translated: CASSRSGTLGFDEQFF.

The chain links TRBV12-3 or TRBV12-4 to TRBJ1-5, with a tentative D call TRBD1 (6 bases). The CDR3 totals 13 residues. V was pared by 6 bases and J by 4 bases, with 10 bases between. DNA for the CDR3: TGTGCCAGCAGCCGGACAGAGAATCAGCCCCAGCATTTT. Protein product: CASSRTENQPQHF.

This chain uses TRBV5-1 with TRBJ2-7; 9 bases line up with TRBD1. Trimming took 4 bases from V and 3 from J; bases not matched to a gene: 14. Germline values: CDR1 SGHRS, CDR2 YFSETQ. This CDR3 has 17 residues. The DNA for the CDR3 is TGCGCCAGCAGCCCGGGACAGGGTCTGCCAAAGCTCTACGAGCAGTACTTC. The encoded protein is CASSPGQGLPKLYEQYF.

The genes are TRBV5-4 and TRBJ1-2, with 7 positions matching TRBD1. The germline V gene encodes CDR1 SGHNT and CDR2 YYREEE (reference sequence). Trimming cost V 0 bases and J 8 bases; bases outside gene matches: 10. The CDR3 runs 15 residues. This CDR3 is CASSLGRQGGPGYTF. For the CDR3, the DNA is TGTGCCAGCAGCTTGGGACGACAGGGTGGCCCGGGCTACACCTTC.

J is TRBJ2-7 and V is TRBV10-2; D may be TRBD2 (5 bases). The ends were cut back, 7 bases at V and 4 bases at J, with 11 bases in the middle. Germline CDR1 reads WSHSY; CDR2 reads SAAADI. This CDR3 comprises 12 residues. The CDR3 nucleotides are TGCGCCAGCAACGGGGTTTCTTACGAGCAGTACTTC. It encodes CASNGVSYEQYF.

The genes are TRBV19 and TRBJ2-1; tentatively, D is TRBD2 (6 bases). CDR3 length: 16 amino acids. Trimming removed 3 bases at V and 0 bases at J, with 12 bases between. Germline V lookup: CDR1 LNHDA, CDR2 SQIVND (reference sequence). Here the CDR3 DNA reads TGTGCCAGTAGTATGAGTAGCGGAGACTCCTACAATGAGCAGTTCTTC. This encodes CASSMSSGDSYNEQFF.

This clone was seen only a few times. The V and J genes are TRBV9 and TRBJ1-3, with unresolved D. Germline assignment: CDR1 SGDLS and CDR2 YYNGEE. Trimming removed 5 bases from V and 0 bases from J, with 15 bases in between. The CDR3 is 16 amino acids. CDR3 sequence (DNA): TGTGCCAGCAGTCCCGGTAGCCCACGCTCTGGAAACACCATATATTTT. Translated: CASSPGSPRSGNTIYF.

This clone has more than one count but fewer than ten. The chain has TRBV2 and TRBJ1-2; D is possibly TRBD1 (5 bases). With 4 bases removed from V and 3 bases from J, the gap between germline ends came to 9 bases. Per the germline V gene, CDR1 is SNHLY and CDR2 is FYNNEI. CDR3 size: 13 residues. The CDR3: CASSAQGYYGYTF. The CDR3 bases are TGTGCCAGCAGTGCCCAGGGCTACTATGGCTACACCTTC.

This clone was recorded once. This chain joins TRBV3-1 (or the pseudogene TRBV3-2) and TRBJ2-7; 7 nucleotides match TRBD1. Germline CDR1 LGHDT, CDR2 YNNKEL (reference sequence). The CDR3 runs 16 residues. Germline trimming cut 1 base from V and 1 base from J; bases unmatched to any gene: 7. CDR3 sequence reads: CASSQAQGLGSYEQYF. The CDR3 DNA is TGTGCCAGCAGCCAAGCACAGGGGCTAGGGTCCTACGAGCAGTACTTC.

The rearrangement joins TRBV14 to TRBJ2-1, with 12 bases aligning to TRBD2. V gave up 0 bases and J gave up 6 bases; unmatched junction bases: 9. Germline lookup yields CDR1 SGHDN and CDR2 FVKESK. The CDR3 runs to 18 residues. The CDR3, as DNA: TGTGCCAGCAGCCAAGATCGGAGACTAGCGGGAGCCTCCAATGAGCAGTTCTTC. Its translation is CASSQDRRLAGASNEQFF.

The chain has TRBV14 and TRBJ1-3, with D hard to call. Looked up from germline, CDR1 is SGHDN and CDR2 is FVKESK. Deletions cut 1 base from V and 0 bases from J, with 10 bases between. The CDR3 spans 16 residues. The chain's CDR3 is CASSQVGGLSGNTIYF. In nucleotides, the CDR3 is TGTGCCAGCAGCCAAGTTGGCGGTCTCTCTGGAAACACCATATATTTT.

The chain recombines TRBV5-1 with TRBJ2-3; 8 bases match TRBD2. The CDR3 extends over 15 amino acids. Germline V gives CDR1 SGHRS, CDR2 YFSETQ. V shed 6 bases and J 2 bases; nucleotides not matched to a gene: 8. The CDR3 DNA is TGCGCCAGCATCCGGGGGGGAGTAAACACAGATACGCAGTATTTT. Translation: CASIRGGVNTDTQYF.

The J gene is TRBJ1-4, the V gene TRBV4-3; TRBD1 agrees at 10 bases. The CDR3 consists of 19 residues. The V gene end was trimmed by 0 bases and the J gene end by 0 bases; junction bases not matched to a gene: 7. Per the germline V gene, CDR1 is LGHNA and CDR2 is YSLEER. For the CDR3, the DNA is TGCGCCAGCAGCCAAGATTTGGACAGGGGGTTTGCAACTAATGAAAAACTGTTTTTT. Protein product: CASSQDLDRGFATNEKLFF.

J is TRBJ1-1 and V is TRBV28, with 7 bases lining up with TRBD1. The V gene end was trimmed by 6 bases and the J gene end by 8 bases; junction bases not matched to a gene: 9. Germline V lookup: CDR1 MDHEN, CDR2 SYDVKM. CDR3 length: 13 amino acids. CDR3 nucleotide sequence: TGTGCCAGCAGGCAGACAGGGATCGGAGAAGCTTTCTTT. This encodes CASRQTGIGEAFF. The full variable domain, in which reference TRBV28 and TRBJ1-1 provide the parts outside the CDR3, is DVKVTQSSRYLVKRTGEKVFLECVQDMDHENMFWYRQDPGLGLRLIYFSYDVKMKEKGDIPEGYSVSREKKERFSLILESASTNQTSMYLCASRQTGIGEAFFGQGTRLTVV.

The gene calls are TRBV6-1 and TRBJ2-3; D gene unclear. Deletions cut 0 bases from V and 0 bases from J, with 10 bases between. This CDR3 has 16 residues. CDR1 MNHNS and CDR2 SASEGT come from the germline V gene. In nucleotides, the CDR3 is TGTGCCAGCAGTGAAGCGCGCGTACCTAGCACAGATACGCAGTATTTT. This gives the protein CASSEARVPSTDTQYF.

This clone was seen more than once but under ten times. The V gene is TRBV29-1, the J gene TRBJ1-5; a weak D match, TRBD1 (5 bases). CDR1 and CDR2 from the germline V gene are SQVTM and ANQGSEA. V was cut by 4 bases and J by 4 bases, with 17 bases left in between. The CDR3 extends over 15 amino acids. CDR3 bases: TGCAGCGTTGTGGCTGGGACTGGGAAAAATCAGCCCCAGCATTTT. As protein: CSVVAGTGKNQPQHF.

The rearrangement uses TRBV10-1 and TRBJ2-1; tentatively, D is TRBD2 (6 bases). Trimming shortened V by 0 bases and J by 4 bases, and 13 bases separated the two germline ends. Germline V gives CDR1 WNHNN, CDR2 SYGVQD (reference sequence). The CDR3 extends over 16 amino acids. CDR3 loop: CASSESLRGAYNEQFF. CDR3 DNA sequence: TGCGCCAGCAGTGAGTCCCTGCGGGGAGCATACAATGAGCAGTTCTTC.

The CDR3 here is CASSTPDTTQYF. CDR3 DNA: TGTGCCAGCAGCACCCCCGACACTACGCAGTATTTT. The gene calls are TRBV7-3 and TRBJ2-3; no clear D. V dropped 5 bases and J dropped 8 bases, with 11 bases sitting between them. Germline CDR1 SGHTA, CDR2 FQGTGA. There are 12 residues in the CDR3.